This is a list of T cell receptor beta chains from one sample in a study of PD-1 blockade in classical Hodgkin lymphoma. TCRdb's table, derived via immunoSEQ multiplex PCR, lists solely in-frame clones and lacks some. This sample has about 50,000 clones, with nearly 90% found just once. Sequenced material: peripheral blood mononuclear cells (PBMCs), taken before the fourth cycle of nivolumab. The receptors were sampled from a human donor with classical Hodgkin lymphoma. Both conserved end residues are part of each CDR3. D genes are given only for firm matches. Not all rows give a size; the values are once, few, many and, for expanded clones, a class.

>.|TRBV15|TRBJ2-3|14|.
CATDKTPGADTQYF
TGTGCCACCGACAAGACTCCTGGGGCAGATACGCAGTATTTT
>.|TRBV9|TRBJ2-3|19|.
CASSVAWFSGGPLGDTQYF
TGTGCCAGCAGCGTAGCTTGGTTTAGCGGAGGGCCCCTGGGAGATACGCAGTATTTT
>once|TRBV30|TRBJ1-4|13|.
CAWTPWFDEKLFF
TGTGCCTGGACCCCATGGTTTGACGAAAAACTGTTTTTT
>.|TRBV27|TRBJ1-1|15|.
CASSLGGHPNTEAFF
TGTGCCAGCAGTTTGGGGGGACATCCGAACACTGAAGCTTTCTTT
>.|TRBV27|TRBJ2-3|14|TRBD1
CASSSWTGADTQYF
TGTGCCAGCAGTTCTTGGACAGGGGCAGATACGCAGTATTTT
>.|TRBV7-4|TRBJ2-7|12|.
CASRGGFYEQYF
TGTGCCAGCAGGGGTGGATTCTACGAGCAGTACTTC
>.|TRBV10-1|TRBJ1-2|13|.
CASSESGRYGYTF
TGCGCCAGCAGTGAATCGGGGCGATATGGCTACACCTTC
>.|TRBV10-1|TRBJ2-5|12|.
CASSDGQETQYF
TGCGCCAGCAGTGACGGCCAAGAGACCCAGTACTTC
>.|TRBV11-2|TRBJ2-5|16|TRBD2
CASAGIGREMVQTQYF
TGTGCCAGCGCTGGCATCGGGCGGGAGATGGTACAGACCCAGTACTTC
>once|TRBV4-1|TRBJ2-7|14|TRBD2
CASSRWRELDEQYF
TGCGCCAGCAGCCGATGGCGGGAGTTAGACGAGCAGTACTTC
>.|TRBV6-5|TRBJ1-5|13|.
CASSDLRNQPQHF
TGTGCCAGCAGTGACCTCAGGAATCAGCCCCAGCATTTT
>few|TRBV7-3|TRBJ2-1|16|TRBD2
CASSLIVSGGYNEQFF
TGTGCCAGCAGCTTAATCGTATCGGGGGGGTACAATGAGCAGTTCTTC
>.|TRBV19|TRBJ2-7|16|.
CASSIKLGLLSGEQYF
TGTGCCAGTAGTATTAAGTTGGGCCTGCTGTCGGGCGAGCAGTACTTC
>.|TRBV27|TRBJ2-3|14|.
CASRPHQNRDTQYF
TGTGCCAGCAGGCCACACCAAAATCGGGATACGCAGTATTTT
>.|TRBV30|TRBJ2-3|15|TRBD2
CAWSAGGPGADTQYF
TGTGCCTGGAGTGCGGGAGGGCCGGGGGCAGATACGCAGTATTTT
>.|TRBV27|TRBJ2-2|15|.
CASSRPPDGTGELFF
TGTGCCAGCAGCCGGCCCCCCGACGGTACCGGGGAGCTGTTTTTT
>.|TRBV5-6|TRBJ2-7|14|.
CASSLPDLSYEQYF
TGTGCCAGCAGCTTACCCGACCTGTCCTACGAGCAGTACTTC
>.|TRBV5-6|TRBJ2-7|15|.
CASSLGAGTEYEQYF
TGTGCCAGCAGCTTGGGGGCGGGGACAGAGTACGAGCAGTACTTC
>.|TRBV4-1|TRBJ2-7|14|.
CASSQRDAPGEQYF
TGCGCCAGCAGCCAAAGGGACGCCCCGGGCGAGCAGTACTTC
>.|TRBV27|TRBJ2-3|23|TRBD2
CASSFLGLGPGSGRSSGTDTQYF
TGTGCCAGCAGTTTCTTGGGCCTGGGTCCGGGTAGCGGGAGATCAAGCGGCACAGATACGCAGTATTTT
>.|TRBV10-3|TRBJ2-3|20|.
CAIRLHNRDSPGGGTDTQYF
TGTGCCATCAGACTTCATAACCGGGACTCCCCAGGAGGTGGCACAGATACGCAGTATTTT
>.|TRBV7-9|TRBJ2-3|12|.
CASTSESDTQYF
TGTGCCAGCACCTCGGAGTCAGATACGCAGTATTTT
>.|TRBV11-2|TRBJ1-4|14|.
CASSLGLAPEKLFF
TGTGCCAGCAGCCTCGGTCTGGCACCCGAAAAACTGTTTTTT
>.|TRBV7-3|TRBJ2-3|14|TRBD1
CASSRQGNADTQYF
TGTGCCAGCAGCCGACAGGGGAATGCAGATACGCAGTATTTT
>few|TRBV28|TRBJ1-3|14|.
CASGLVTSGNTIYF
TGTGCCAGTGGGCTAGTCACCTCTGGAAACACCATATATTTT
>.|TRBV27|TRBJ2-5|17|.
CASSPTGHSKAQETQYF
TGTGCCAGCAGTCCAACGGGACATAGTAAAGCTCAAGAGACCCAGTACTTC
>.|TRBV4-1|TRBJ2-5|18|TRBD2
CASSQASKLAGNQETQYF
TGCGCCAGCAGCCAAGCGTCTAAGCTAGCGGGAAATCAAGAGACCCAGTACTTC
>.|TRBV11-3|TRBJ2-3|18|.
CASSFFSPIRTSTDTQYF
TGTGCCAGCAGCTTTTTCAGTCCTATACGCACTAGCACAGATACGCAGTATTTT
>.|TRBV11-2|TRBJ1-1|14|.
CASSLEWAATEAFF
TGTGCCAGCAGTCTAGAATGGGCGGCCACTGAAGCTTTCTTT
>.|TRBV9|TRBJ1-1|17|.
CASSASTGPQMNTEAFF
TGTGCCAGCAGCGCCTCCACAGGGCCCCAGATGAACACTGAAGCTTTCTTT
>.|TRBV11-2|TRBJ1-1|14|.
CASSLGALNTEAFF
TGTGCCAGCAGCTTAGGAGCTTTGAACACTGAAGCTTTCTTT
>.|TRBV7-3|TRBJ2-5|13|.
CVSSLERKETQYF
TGTGTCAGCAGCTTAGAGAGAAAAGAGACCCAGTACTTC
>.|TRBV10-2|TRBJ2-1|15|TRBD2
CASTLAGGGHHEQFF
TGCGCCAGCACCTTAGCGGGAGGAGGTCACCATGAGCAGTTCTTC
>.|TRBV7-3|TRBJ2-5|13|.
CASSLRGQETQYF
TGTGCCAGCAGCTTAAGGGGCCAAGAGACCCAGTACTTC
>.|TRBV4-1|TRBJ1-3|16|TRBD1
CASSQRDSLSGNTIYF
TGCGCCAGCAGCCAGCGGGACAGTCTCTCTGGAAACACCATATATTTT
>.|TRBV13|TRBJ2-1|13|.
CASEAARNNEQFF
TGTGCCAGCGAAGCGGCGCGAAACAATGAGCAGTTCTTC